These 3 T cell receptor beta chains were sequenced from one sample in a study of blood T cell repertoires in COVID-19. Data came from immunoSEQ multiplex PCR; TCRdb stores just in-frame clones and leaves some out. Of about 220,000 clones listed, more than 80% are singletons. Sequencing was done on a sample of PBMCs or T cells enriched from blood (not recorded which). Receptor source: a woman between 35 and 50 years old with acute COVID-19.

Only a few counts were recorded for this clone. The chain uses TRBV14 and TRBJ1-3, with D perhaps matching TRBD1 (6 bases). This CDR3 contains 15 residues. V dropped 5 bases and J dropped 0 bases, with 11 bases sitting between them. Germline V gives CDR1 SGHDN, CDR2 FVKESK. CDR3 bases: TGTGCCAGCAGCAAGACAGGCTTCTCTGGAAACACCATATATTTT. Protein: CASSKTGFSGNTIYF.

The genes are TRBV24-1 and TRBJ2-1; possible D gene TRBD2, 5 bases. V gave up 4 bases and J gave up 5 bases, with 17 bases separating them. The CDR3 runs to 16 residues. Germline CDR1 KGHDR, CDR2 SFDVKD. CDR3 DNA: TGTGCCACCAGTGACAGCATCGGGGTGGCGAACAATGAGCAGTTCTTC. Protein product: CATSDSIGVANNEQFF.

This CDR3 is CASSRDRGSSPLHF. Here the CDR3 DNA reads TGTGCCAGCAGTCGGGACAGGGGGAGTTCACCCCTCCACTTT. V and J are TRBV27 and TRBJ1-6; 11 bases map to TRBD1. The V gene's germline CDR1 is MNHEY and CDR2 SMNVEV (reference sequence). V shed 5 bases and J 9 bases; nucleotides not matched to a gene: 3. There are 14 residues in the CDR3.